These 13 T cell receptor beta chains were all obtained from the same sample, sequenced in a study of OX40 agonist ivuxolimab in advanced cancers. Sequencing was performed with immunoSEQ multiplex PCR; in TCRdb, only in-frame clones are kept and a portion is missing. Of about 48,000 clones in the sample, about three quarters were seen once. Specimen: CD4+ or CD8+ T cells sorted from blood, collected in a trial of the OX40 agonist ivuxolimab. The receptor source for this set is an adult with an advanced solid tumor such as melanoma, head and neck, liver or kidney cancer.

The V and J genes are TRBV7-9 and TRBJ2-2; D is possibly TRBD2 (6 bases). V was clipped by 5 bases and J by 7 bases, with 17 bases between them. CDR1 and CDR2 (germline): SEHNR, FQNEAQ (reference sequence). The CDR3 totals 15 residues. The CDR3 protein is CASSQEGRWIGELFF. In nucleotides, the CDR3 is TGTGCCAGCAGCCAAGAGGGGAGGTGGATCGGGGAGCTGTTTTTT.

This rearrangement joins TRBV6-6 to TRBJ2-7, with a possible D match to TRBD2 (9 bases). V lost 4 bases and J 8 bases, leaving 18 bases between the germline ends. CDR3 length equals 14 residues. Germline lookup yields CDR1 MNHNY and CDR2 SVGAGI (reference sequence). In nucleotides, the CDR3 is TGTGCCAGCAGTTCCCAGGGGGCGGGGGGGCAGCAGTACTTC. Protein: CASSSQGAGGQQYF.

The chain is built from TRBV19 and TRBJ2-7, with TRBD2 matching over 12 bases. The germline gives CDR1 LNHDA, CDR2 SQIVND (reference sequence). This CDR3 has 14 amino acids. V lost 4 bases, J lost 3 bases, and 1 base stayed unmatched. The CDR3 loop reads CASSRTSGNYEQYF. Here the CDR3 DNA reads TGTGCCAGTAGTAGGACTAGCGGGAACTACGAGCAGTACTTC.

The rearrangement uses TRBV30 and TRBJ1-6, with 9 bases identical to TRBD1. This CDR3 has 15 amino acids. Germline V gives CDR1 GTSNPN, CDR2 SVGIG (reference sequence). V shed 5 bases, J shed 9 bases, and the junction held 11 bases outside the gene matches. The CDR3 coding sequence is TGTGCCTGGGAGGACAGGGGAGGCCTCAGTTCACCCCTCCACTTT. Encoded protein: CAWEDRGGLSSPLHF. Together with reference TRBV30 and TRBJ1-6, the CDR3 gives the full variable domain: SQTIHQWPATLVQPVGSPLSLECTVEGTSNPNLYWYRQAAGRGLQLLFYSVGIGQISSEVPQNLSASRPQDRQFILSSKKLLLSDSGFYLCAWEDRGGLSSPLHFGNGTRLTVT.

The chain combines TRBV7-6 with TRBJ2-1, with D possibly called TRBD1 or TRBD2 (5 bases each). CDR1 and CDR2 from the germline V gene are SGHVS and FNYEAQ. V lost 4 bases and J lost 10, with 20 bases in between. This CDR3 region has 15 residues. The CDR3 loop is CASSSLREGDGEQFF. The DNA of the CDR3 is TGTGCCAGCAGCTCCCTCAGGGAAGGGGACGGAGAGCAGTTCTTC.

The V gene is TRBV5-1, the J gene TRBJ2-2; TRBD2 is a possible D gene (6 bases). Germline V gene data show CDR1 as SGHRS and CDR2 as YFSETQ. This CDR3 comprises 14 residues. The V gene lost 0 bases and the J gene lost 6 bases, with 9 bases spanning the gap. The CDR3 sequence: CASSLGGEAGELFF. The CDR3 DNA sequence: TGCGCCAGCAGCTTGGGAGGGGAGGCCGGGGAGCTGTTTTTT.

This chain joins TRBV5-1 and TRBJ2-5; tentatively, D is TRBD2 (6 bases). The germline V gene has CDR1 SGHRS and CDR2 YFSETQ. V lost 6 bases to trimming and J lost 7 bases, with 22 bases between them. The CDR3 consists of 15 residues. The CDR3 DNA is TGCGCCAGCACCAAAGGGGCTAGCGAGGTTGGGACCCAGTACTTC. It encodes CASTKGASEVGTQYF. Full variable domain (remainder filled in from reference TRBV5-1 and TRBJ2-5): KAGVTQTPRYLIKTRGQQVTLSCSPISGHRSVSWYQQTPGQGLQFLFEYFSETQRNKGNFPGRFSGRQFSNSRSEMNVSTLELGDSALYLCASTKGASEVGTQYFGPGTRLLVL.

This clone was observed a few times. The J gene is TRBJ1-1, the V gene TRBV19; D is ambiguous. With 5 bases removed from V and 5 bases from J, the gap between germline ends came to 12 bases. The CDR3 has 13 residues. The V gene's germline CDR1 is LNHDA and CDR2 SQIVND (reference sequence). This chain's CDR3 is CASSLARGTEAFF. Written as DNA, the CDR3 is TGTGCCAGTAGTTTGGCCCGAGGGACTGAAGCTTTCTTT.

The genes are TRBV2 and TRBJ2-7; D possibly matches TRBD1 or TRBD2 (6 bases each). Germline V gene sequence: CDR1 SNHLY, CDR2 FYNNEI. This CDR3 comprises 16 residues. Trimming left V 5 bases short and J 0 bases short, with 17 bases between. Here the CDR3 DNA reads TGTGCCAGCAGTCCGAGGGGGAGGCAAAACTCCTACGAGCAGTACTTC. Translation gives CASSPRGRQNSYEQYF.

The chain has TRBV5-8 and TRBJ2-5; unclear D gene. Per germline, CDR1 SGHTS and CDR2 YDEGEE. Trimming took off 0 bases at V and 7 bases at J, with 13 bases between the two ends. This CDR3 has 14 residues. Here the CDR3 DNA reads TGTGCCAGCAGCTTGGGGCATCCCCCAGGGACCCAGTACTTC. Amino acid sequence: CASSLGHPPGTQYF.

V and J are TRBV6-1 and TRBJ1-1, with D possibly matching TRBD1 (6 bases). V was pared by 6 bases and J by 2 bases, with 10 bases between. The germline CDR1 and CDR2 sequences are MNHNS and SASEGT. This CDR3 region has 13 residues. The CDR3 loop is CASRRGVNTEAFF. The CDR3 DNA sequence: TGTGCCAGCAGGAGGGGGGTTAACACTGAAGCTTTCTTT.

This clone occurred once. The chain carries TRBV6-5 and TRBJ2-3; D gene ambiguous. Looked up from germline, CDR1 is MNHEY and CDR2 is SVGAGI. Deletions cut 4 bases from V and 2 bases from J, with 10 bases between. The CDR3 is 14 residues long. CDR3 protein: CASSSPRSTDTQYF. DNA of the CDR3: TGTGCCAGCAGTTCCCCTAGGTCCACAGATACGCAGTATTTT.

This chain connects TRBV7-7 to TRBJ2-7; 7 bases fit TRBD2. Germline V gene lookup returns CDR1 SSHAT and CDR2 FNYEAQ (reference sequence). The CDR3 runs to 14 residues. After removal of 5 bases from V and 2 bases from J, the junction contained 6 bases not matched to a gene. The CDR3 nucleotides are TGTGCCAGCAGCCGGGACTATTCAGCCTACGAGCAGTACTTC. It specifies CASSRDYSAYEQYF.